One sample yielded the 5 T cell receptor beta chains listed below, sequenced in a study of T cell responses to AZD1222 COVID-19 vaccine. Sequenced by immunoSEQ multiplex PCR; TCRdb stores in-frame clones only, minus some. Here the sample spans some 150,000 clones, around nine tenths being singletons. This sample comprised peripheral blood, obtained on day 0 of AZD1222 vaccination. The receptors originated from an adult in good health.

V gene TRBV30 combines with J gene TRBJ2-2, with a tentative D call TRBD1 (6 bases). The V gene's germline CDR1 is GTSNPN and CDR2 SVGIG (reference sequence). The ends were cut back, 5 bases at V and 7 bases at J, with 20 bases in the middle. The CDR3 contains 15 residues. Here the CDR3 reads CAWDLGQTYGGELFF. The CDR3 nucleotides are TGTGCCTGGGACCTTGGACAGACCTACGGCGGGGAGCTGTTTTTT.

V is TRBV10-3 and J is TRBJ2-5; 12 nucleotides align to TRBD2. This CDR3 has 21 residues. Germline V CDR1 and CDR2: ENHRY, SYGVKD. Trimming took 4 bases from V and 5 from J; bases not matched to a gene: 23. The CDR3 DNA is TGTGCCATCAGTGGATCAGGGGGCGTCACTAGCGGGAGGCCCCCGTGGGAGACCCAGTACTTC. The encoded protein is CAISGSGGVTSGRPPWETQYF.

The CDR3 reads CASGPGASYGYTF. The DNA of the CDR3 is TGTGCCAGCGGGCCAGGGGCGTCTTATGGCTACACCTTC. The chain joins TRBV6-5 to TRBJ1-2, with D possibly matching TRBD1 (6 bases). The CDR3 loop spans 13 amino acids. The ends were cut back, 8 bases at V and 5 bases at J, with 15 bases in the middle. Per germline, CDR1 MNHEY and CDR2 SVGAGI.

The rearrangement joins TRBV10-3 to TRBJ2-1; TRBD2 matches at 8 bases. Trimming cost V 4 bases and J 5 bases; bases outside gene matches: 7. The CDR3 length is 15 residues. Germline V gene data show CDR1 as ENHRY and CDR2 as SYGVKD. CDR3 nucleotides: TGTGCCATCAGTGTGTTCCTAGCGGGCAACAATGAGCAGTTCTTC. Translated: CAISVFLAGNNEQFF.

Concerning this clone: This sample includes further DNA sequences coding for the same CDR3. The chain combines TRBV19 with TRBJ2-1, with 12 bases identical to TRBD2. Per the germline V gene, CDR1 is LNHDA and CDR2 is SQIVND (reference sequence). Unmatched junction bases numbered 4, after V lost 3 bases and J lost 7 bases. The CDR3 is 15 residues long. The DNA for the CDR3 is TGTGCCAGTAGTATTCTAGCGGGAGGGAGAAATGAGCAGTTCTTC. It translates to CASSILAGGRNEQFF.